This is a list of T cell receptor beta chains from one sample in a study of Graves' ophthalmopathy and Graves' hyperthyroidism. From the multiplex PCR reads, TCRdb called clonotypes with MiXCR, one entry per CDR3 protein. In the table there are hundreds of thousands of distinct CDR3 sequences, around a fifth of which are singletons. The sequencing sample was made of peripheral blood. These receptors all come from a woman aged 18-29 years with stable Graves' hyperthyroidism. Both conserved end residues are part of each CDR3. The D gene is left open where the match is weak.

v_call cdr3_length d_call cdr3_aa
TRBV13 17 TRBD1 CASSSLRGQGIKNIQYF
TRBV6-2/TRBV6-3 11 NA CASGWANEQYF
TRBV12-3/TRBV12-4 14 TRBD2 CASSSDSGRYEQYF
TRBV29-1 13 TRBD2 CSVAGLAIHEQYF
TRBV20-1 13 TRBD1 CSADRGRRAEAFF
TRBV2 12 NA CASRGTNYGYTF
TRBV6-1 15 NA CASSESPGPGNTIYF
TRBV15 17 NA CATSTPFQGDGKQPQHF
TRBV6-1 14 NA CASSGQSRRTEAFF
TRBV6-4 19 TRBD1 CASNLQGANFFESNQPQHF
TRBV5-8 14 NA CASSVGRIDQPQHF
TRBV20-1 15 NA CSARPPSAPPGTQYF
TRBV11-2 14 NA CASSLVQEATEAFF
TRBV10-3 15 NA CAIRRTQGKNYEQYF
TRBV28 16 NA CASTPPLGDEKETQYF
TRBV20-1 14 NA CSAFDSGRQETQYF
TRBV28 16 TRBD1 CASSLTPGTGHSPLHF
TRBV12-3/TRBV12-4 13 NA CASSLRETGGYTF
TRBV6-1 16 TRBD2 CASSATSGSLPDTQYF
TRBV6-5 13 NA CASSYPTTDTQYF
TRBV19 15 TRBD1 CASKRQGRNTGELFF
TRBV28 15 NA CASSSAGGGIDEQYF
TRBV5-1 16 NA CASSREDDLSTGELFF
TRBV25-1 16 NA CASSPTPATASYEQYF
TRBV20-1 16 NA CSAKPQGLAHTGELFF
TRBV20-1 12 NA CSAREGPQPQHF
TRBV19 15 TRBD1 CASTSDRGRNSPLHF
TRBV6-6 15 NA CASSNQQGGNTEAFF